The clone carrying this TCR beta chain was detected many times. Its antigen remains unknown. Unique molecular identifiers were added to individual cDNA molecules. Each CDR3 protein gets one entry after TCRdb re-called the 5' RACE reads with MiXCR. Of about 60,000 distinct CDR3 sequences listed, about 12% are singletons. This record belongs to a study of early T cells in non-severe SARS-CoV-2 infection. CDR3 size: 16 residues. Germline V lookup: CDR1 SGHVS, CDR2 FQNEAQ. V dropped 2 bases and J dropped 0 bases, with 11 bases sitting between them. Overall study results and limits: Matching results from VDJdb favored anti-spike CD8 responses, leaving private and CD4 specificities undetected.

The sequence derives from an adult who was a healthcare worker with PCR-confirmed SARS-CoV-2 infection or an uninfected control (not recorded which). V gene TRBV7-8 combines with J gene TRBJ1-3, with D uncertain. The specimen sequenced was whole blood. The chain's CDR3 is CASSLLRSGSGNTIYF. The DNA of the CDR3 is TGTGCCAGCAGCTTATTGAGGAGCGGCTCTGGAAACACCATATATTTT.